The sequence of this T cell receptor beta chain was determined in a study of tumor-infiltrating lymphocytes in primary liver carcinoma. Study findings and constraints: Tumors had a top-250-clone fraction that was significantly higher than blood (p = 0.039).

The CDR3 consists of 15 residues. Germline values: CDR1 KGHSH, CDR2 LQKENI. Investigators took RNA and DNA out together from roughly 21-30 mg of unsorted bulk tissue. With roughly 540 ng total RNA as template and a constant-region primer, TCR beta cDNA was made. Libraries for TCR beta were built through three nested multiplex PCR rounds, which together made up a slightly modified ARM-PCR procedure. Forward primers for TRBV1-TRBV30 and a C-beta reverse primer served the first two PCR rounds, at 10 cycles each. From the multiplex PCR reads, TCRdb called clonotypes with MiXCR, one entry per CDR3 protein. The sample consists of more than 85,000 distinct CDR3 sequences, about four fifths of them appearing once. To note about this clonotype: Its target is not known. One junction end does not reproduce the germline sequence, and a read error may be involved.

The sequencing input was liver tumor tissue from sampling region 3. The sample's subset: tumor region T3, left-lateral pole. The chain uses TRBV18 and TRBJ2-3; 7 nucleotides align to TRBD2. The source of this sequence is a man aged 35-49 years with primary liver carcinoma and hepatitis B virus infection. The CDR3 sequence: CASSSTSRSTDTRYF. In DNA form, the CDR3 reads TGTGCCAGCTCGTCGACTAGCAGGAGTACAGATACGCGGTATTTT.